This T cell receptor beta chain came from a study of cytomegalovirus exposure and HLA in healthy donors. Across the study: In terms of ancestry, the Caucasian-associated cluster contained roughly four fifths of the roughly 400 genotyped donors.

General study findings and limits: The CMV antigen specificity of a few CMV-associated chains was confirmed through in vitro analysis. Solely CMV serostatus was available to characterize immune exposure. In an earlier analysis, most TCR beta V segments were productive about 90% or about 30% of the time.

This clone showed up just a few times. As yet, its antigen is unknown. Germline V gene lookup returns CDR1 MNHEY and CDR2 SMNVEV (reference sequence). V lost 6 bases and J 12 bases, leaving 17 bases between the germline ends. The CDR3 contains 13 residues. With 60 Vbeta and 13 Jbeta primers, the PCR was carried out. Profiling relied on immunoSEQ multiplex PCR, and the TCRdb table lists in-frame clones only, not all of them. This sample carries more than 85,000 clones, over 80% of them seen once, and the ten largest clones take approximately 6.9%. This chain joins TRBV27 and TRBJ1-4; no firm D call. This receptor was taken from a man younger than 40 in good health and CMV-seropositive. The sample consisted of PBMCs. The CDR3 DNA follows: TGTGCCAGCAGCCCCCTCCGGGTCCACCAACTGTTTTTT. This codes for CASSPLRVHQLFF.